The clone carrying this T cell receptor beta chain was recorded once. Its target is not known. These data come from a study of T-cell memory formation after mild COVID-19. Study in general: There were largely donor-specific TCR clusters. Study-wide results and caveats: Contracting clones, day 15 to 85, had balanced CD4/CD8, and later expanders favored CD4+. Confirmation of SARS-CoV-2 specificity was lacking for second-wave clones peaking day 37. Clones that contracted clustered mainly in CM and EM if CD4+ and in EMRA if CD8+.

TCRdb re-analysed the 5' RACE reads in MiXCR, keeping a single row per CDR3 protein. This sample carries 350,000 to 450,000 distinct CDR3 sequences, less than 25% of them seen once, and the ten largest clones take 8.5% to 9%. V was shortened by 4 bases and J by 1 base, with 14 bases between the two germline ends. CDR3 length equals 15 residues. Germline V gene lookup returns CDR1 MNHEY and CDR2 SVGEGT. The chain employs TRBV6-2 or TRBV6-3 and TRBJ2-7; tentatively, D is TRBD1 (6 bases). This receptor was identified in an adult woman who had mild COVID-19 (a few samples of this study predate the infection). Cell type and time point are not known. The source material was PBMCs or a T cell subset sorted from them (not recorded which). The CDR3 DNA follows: TGTGCCAGCAGTTCCGCGGCAGGGGAATCCTACGAGCAGTACTTC. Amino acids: CASSSAAGESYEQYF.